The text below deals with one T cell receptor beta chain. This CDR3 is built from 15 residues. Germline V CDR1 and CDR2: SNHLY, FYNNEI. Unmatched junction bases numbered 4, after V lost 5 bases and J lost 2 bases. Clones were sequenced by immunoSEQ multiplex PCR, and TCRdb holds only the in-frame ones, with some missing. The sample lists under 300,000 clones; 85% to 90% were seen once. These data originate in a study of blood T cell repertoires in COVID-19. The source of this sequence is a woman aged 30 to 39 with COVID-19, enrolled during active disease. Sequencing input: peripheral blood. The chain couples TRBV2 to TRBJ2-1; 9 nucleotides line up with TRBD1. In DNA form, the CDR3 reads TGTGCCAGCAGTCCCGGGACAGGGACCTACAATGAGCAGTTCTTC. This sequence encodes CASSPGTGTYNEQFF.